This section outlines one T cell receptor (beta chain) sequence together with its context. This record belongs to a study of blood T cell repertoires in COVID-19. At the level of the study: PBMCs, B-cell-depleted T cells, or T cells provided the cDNA or gDNA that made up the material.

Some clones are missing from TCRdb's copy, which holds only in-frame ones; the method was immunoSEQ multiplex PCR. The table has 26,000 or so clones, 60% to 70% seen once. The J segment lost 3 bases and the V segment lost 6 bases, leaving 7 bases of the junction unmatched. This CDR3 has 15 residues. Germline V CDR1 and CDR2: MNHEY, SVGAGI. This receptor was identified in a man aged 55 to 69 with active or convalescent COVID-19. The chain couples TRBV6-5 to TRBJ2-7; TRBD2 matches 11 bases. The sequenced sample consisted of peripheral blood. This CDR3 reads CASSPGTSGFYEQYF. CDR3 nucleotides: TGTGCCAGCAGCCCCGGGACTAGCGGCTTCTACGAGCAGTACTTC.